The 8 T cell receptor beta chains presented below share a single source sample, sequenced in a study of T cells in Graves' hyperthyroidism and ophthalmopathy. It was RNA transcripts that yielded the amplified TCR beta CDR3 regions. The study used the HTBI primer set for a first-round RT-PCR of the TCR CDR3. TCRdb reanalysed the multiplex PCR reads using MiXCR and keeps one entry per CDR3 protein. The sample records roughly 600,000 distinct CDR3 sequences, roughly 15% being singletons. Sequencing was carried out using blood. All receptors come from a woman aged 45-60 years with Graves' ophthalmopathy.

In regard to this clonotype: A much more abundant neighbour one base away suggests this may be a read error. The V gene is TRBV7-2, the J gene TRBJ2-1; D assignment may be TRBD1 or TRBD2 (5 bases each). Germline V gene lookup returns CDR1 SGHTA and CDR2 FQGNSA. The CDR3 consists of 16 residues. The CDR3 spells CASSRDPTWPPNGQFF. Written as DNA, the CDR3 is TGTGCCAGCAGCCGGGACCCAACCTGGCCCCCTAATGGGCAGTTCTTC.

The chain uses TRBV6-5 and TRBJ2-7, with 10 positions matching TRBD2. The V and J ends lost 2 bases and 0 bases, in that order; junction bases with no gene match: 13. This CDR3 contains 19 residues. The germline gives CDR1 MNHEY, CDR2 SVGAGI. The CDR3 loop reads CASSYPKDSGRISSYEQYF. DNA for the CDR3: TGTGCCAGCAGTTACCCTAAAGATAGCGGGAGGATAAGCTCCTACGAGCAGTACTTC.

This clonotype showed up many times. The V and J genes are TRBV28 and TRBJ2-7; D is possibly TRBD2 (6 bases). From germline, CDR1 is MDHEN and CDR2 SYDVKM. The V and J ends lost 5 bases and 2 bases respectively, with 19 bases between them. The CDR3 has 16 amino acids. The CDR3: CASSPLGGVPTYEQYF. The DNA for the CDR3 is TGTGCCAGCAGTCCCTTGGGGGGAGTACCTACCTACGAGCAGTACTTC. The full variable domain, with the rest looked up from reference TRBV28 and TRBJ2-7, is DVKVTQSSRYLVKRTGEKVFLECVQDMDHENMFWYRQDPGLGLRLIYFSYDVKMKEKGDIPEGYSVSREKKERFSLILESASTNQTSMYLCASSPLGGVPTYEQYFGPGTRLTVT.

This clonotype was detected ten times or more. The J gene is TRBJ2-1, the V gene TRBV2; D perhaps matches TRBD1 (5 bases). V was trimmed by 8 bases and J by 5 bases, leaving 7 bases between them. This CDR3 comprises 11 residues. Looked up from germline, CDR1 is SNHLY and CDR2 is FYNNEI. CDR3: CASPTDNEQFF. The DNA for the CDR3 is TGTGCCAGCCCGACAGACAATGAGCAGTTCTTC.

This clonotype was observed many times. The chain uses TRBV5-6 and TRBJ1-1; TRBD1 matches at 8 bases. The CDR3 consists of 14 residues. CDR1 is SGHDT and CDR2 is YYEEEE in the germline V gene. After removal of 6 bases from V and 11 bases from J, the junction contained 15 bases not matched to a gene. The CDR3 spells CASNLHQQGDVAFF. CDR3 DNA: TGTGCCAGCAACTTACATCAACAGGGGGATGTGGCTTTCTTT.

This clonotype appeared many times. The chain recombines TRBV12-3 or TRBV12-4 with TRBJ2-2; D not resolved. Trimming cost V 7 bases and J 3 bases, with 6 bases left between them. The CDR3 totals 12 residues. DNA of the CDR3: TGTGCCAGCACCTGGCACACCGGGGAGCTGTTTTTT. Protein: CASTWHTGELFF.

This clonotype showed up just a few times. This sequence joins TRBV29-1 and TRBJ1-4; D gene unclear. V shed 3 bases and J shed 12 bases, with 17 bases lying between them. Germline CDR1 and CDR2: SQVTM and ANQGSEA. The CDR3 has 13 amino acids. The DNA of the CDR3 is TGCAGCGTTGAGCGTGGACCGAGCGAACAACTGTTTTTT. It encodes CSVERGPSEQLFF.

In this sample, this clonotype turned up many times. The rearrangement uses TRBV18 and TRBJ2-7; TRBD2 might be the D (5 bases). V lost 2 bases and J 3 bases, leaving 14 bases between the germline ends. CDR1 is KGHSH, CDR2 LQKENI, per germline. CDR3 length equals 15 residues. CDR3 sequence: CASSPRVGDLYEQYF. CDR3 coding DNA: TGTGCCAGCTCACCAAGGGTCGGGGATCTCTACGAGCAGTACTTC.